This record looks at one T cell receptor beta chain sequence and its context. The antigen is not known. This sample stems from a study of shared clonotypes between healthy human individuals. Study-wide findings and caveats: The donor pool, a small one, limited the genetic and exposure-history diversity represented. Non-shared clonotypes displayed generation probabilities falling below those of clonotypes present in all four donors. Naive subsets tended to show greater estimated richness than memory subsets.

TCRdb's copy holds only in-frame clones and misses some; the assay was immunoSEQ multiplex PCR. The sample has 850,000 to 1,100,000 clones, around 77% seen once; the top ten hold roughly 0.83%. CD4+ cells underwent separation, giving CD45RA+ naive and CD45RA-negative memory subsets. CDR1 is SEHNR and CDR2 is FQNEAQ in the germline V gene (reference sequence). This CDR3 is built from 13 residues. V lost 1 base and J lost 1, with 5 bases in between. Sequenced input: memory CD4+ T cells from PBMCs. The subset here: CD45RA-negative fraction. This chain joins TRBV7-9 and TRBJ2-7, with D hard to call. This receptor was taken from a man aged 18 to 30 in good health. Some clones in this sample may be carry-over from other donors' samples. CDR3 sequence reads: CASSLVWSYEQYF. CDR3 coding DNA: TGTGCCAGCAGCTTAGTTTGGTCCTACGAGCAGTACTTC.